This entry concerns a single T cell receptor beta chain. Its antigen is unknown. This CDR3 comprises 13 residues. Germline V gene data show CDR1 as MNHEY and CDR2 as SMNVEV (reference sequence). Trimming shortened V by 3 bases and J by 1 base, and 6 bases separated the two germline ends. The source of the sample is a study of T cell responses to AZD1222 COVID-19 vaccine. Study-level findings and limits: Most donors were white British, females outnumbered males, and clonal diversity was possibly underestimated. AZD1222 recipients seropositive at baseline numbered only 6 or 7. Once two AZD1222 doses were given, Spike-specific TCR breadth and depth went up.

Sequencing was performed with immunoSEQ multiplex PCR; in TCRdb, only in-frame clones are kept and a portion is missing. The table lists about 160,000 clones, 90% of them singletons. The chain combines TRBV27 with TRBJ1-2; tentatively, D is TRBD1 (5 bases). This clonotype originated in an adult in good health. This specimen was peripheral blood, taken on day 0 of AZD1222 vaccination. CDR3 nucleotides: TGTGCCAGCAGTTTCGGGGGTAACTATGGCTACACCTTC. Protein sequence: CASSFGGNYGYTF.